The T cell receptor (beta chain) under discussion was sequenced for a study of T cell responses to AZD1222 COVID-19 vaccine. The method was immunoSEQ multiplex PCR; TCRdb's version includes in-frame clones alone and lacks a portion of them. Here the sample spans 100,000 to 150,000 clones, 90% being singletons. The CDR3 extends over 14 amino acids. Germline V lookup: CDR1 MNHEY, CDR2 SMNVEV (reference sequence). The V and J ends lost 4 bases and 8 bases, in that order; junction bases with no gene match: 6. Study-wide findings and caveats: Spike-specific TCRs gained breadth and depth after people received two AZD1222 doses. Baseline serostatus was positive in only a handful of AZD1222 recipients. Most donors were white British and more were female, and clonal diversity was possibly underestimated.

As for this clone: As yet, its antigen is unknown.

Sequences were derived from peripheral blood, sampled on day 0 of MenACWY control vaccination. This chain joins TRBV27 and TRBJ1-4, with 8 bases fitting TRBD1. The clonotype was recovered from an adult in good health. CDR3 protein: CASSSTGTGEKLFF. CDR3 sequence (DNA): TGTGCCAGCAGTTCGACCGGGACAGGCGAAAAACTGTTTTTT.